Below, 24 T cell receptor beta chains from the same sample are listed, as sequenced in a study of blood T cell repertoires in COVID-19. Here immunoSEQ multiplex PCR was the method, and the copy in TCRdb shows in-frame clones only, minus some. Of 160,000 or so clones listed, more than 70% were seen once; the top ten hold 4.5% to 7.5%. Sequencing input: PBMCs or T cells enriched from blood (not recorded which). The receptors shown here come from a man aged 35-49 years who had recovered from COVID-19.

Concerning this clone: A junction end diverges from the germline sequence, so it may reflect a read error. The chain uses TRBV2 and TRBJ1-4; 7 bases fit TRBD1. The CDR3 has 11 amino acids. In germline, CDR1 is SNHLY, CDR2 FYNNEI. Here the CDR3 DNA reads TGTGCCAGCAGTGAAAGGGCAGGGGGATCTTTT. Translation gives CASSERAGGSF.

This rearrangement joins TRBV4-1 to TRBJ1-2; 9 positions agree with TRBD1. Germline V lookup: CDR1 MGHRA, CDR2 YSYEKL. The CDR3 has 13 amino acids. J lost 7 bases, V lost 4 bases, and 4 bases had no gene match. DNA for the CDR3: TGCGCCAGCAGCCCAGGACAGGGGACTGGCTACACCTTC. Protein sequence: CASSPGQGTGYTF.

This chain connects TRBV30 to TRBJ1-2; TRBD1 is a possible D gene (5 bases). Germline CDR1 GTSNPN, CDR2 SVGIG (reference sequence). The CDR3 contains 12 residues. Trimming stripped 5 bases from V and 6 bases from J, with 13 bases between. The CDR3 spells CAWQTGYDGYTF. The CDR3 DNA reads as TGTGCCTGGCAAACAGGTTACGATGGCTACACCTTC.

This chain connects TRBV18 to TRBJ2-5; D possibly corresponds to TRBD2 (6 bases). There are 15 residues in the CDR3. Trimming pared 2 bases from V and 2 bases from J, leaving 12 bases between. CDR1 KGHSH and CDR2 LQKENI come from the germline V gene. CDR3 amino acids: CASSPRTGVQETQYF. The DNA of the CDR3 is TGTGCCAGCTCACCAAGGACGGGGGTACAAGAGACCCAGTACTTC.

The rearrangement links TRBV3-1 (or the pseudogene TRBV3-2) to TRBJ1-2, with a weak D call TRBD1 (6 bases). Germline-derived CDR1 and CDR2 are LGHDT and YNNKEL (reference sequence). With 5 bases removed from V and 6 bases from J, the gap between germline ends came to 13 bases. This CDR3 is built from 13 residues. The DNA for the CDR3 is TGTGCCAGCAGCTACAGGGCAGTCGATGGCTACACCTTC. Protein: CASSYRAVDGYTF.

The chain has TRBV19 and TRBJ1-2; TRBD1 is a possible D gene (6 bases). V was clipped by 5 bases and J by 5 bases, with 15 bases between them. CDR3 length: 14 residues. Looked up from germline, CDR1 is LNHDA and CDR2 is SQIVND (reference sequence). CDR3 sequence: CASSLQGTGYGYTF. CDR3 sequence (DNA): TGTGCCAGTAGTTTACAGGGAACGGGGTATGGCTACACCTTC. The whole variable domain, filled in from reference TRBV19 and TRBJ1-2, reads DGGITQSPKYLFRKEGQNVTLSCEQNLNHDAMYWYRQDPGQGLRLIYYSQIVNDFQKGDIAEGYSVSREKKESFPLTVTSAQKNPTAFYLCASSLQGTGYGYTFGSGTRLTVV.

This clone has more than one count but fewer than ten. The chain combines TRBV20-1 with TRBJ2-5; 12 nucleotides line up with TRBD2. After removal of 3 bases from V and 3 bases from J, the junction contained 5 bases not matched to a gene. The CDR3 totals 15 residues. Germline V gene lookup returns CDR1 DFQATT and CDR2 SNEGSKA (reference sequence). The CDR3 sequence is CSASRASGGEETQYF. In nucleotides, the CDR3 is TGCAGTGCTAGTAGGGCTAGCGGGGGGGAAGAGACCCAGTACTTC.

This chain uses TRBV2 with TRBJ1-6; 7 nucleotides match TRBD1. CDR1 is SNHLY, CDR2 FYNNEI, per germline. The V gene end was trimmed by 6 bases and the J gene end by 7 bases; junction bases not matched to a gene: 6. The CDR3 extends over 14 amino acids. CDR3 sequence (DNA): TGTGCCAGCAGGTCAGGGGGAAGGAATTCACCCCTCCACTTT. As protein: CASRSGGRNSPLHF.

The rearrangement links TRBV11-3 to TRBJ2-7, with 12 nucleotides matching TRBD1. CDR1 and CDR2 (germline): SGHNT, YENEEA. J lost 3 bases, V lost 4 bases, and 4 bases had no gene match. The CDR3 extends over 15 amino acids. Here the CDR3 reads CASSSGTGGDYEQYF. The CDR3 DNA reads TGTGCCAGCAGCTCCGGGACAGGGGGCGACTACGAGCAGTACTTC.

The V gene is TRBV6-1, the J gene TRBJ1-2; TRBD1 matches at 8 bases. CDR3 size: 17 residues. The trim removed 3 bases at V and 8 bases at J, leaving 17 bases unmatched. Germline V CDR1 and CDR2: MNHNS, SASEGT. In DNA, the CDR3 is TGTGCCAGCAGTGATCGATTGCGGGACAGGAGTATGCTAGGCTACACCTTC. It codes for CASSDRLRDRSMLGYTF.

The chain has TRBV4-2 and TRBJ2-1; D may be TRBD1 (6 bases). Germline V gene data show CDR1 as LGHNA and CDR2 as YNFKEQ. The CDR3 spans 14 residues. The germline V and J ends were trimmed by 0 bases and 7 bases, with 10 bases remaining between them. DNA for the CDR3: TGTGCCAGCAGCCAAGAAACTACAGGGAATGAGCAGTTCTTC. Encoded protein: CASSQETTGNEQFF.

V and J are TRBV27 and TRBJ1-1; TRBD1 matches at 7 bases. The length of the CDR3 is 14 residues. The germline gives CDR1 MNHEY, CDR2 SMNVEV (reference sequence). Losses at the gene ends were 7 bases for V and 1 base for J; bases not matched to a gene: 6. As DNA, the CDR3 is TGTGCCAGCAAATGGGACAGCCGGAACACTGAAGCTTTCTTT. It translates to CASKWDSRNTEAFF.

V usage is TRBV30 and J usage is TRBJ2-1, with 9 bases matching TRBD2. Trimming removed 3 bases from V and 7 bases from J; junction bases left unmatched: 7. Germline lookup yields CDR1 GTSNPN and CDR2 SVGIG (reference sequence). The CDR3 consists of 14 residues. The CDR3: CAWSRAGGKNEQFF. The DNA of the CDR3 is TGTGCCTGGAGCCGGGCGGGGGGGAAAAATGAGCAGTTCTTC. The whole variable domain, remainder taken from reference TRBV30 and TRBJ2-1, is SQTIHQWPATLVQPVGSPLSLECTVEGTSNPNLYWYRQAAGRGLQLLFYSVGIGQISSEVPQNLSASRPQDRQFILSSKKLLLSDSGFYLCAWSRAGGKNEQFFGPGTRLTVL.

A few counts support this clone. The V call is TRBV5-1, the J call TRBJ1-1; 8 bases align to TRBD1. V was clipped by 0 bases and J by 6 bases; unmatched bases: 7. Germline loops: CDR1 SGHRS, CDR2 YFSETQ. The CDR3 has 15 residues. The CDR3 DNA follows: TGCGCCAGCAGCTTGGGTACAGGGGGGTCGGCTGAAGCTTTCTTT. Protein sequence: CASSLGTGGSAEAFF.

This clone was counted between two and nine times. The chain combines TRBV9 with TRBJ1-2; the D gene is possibly TRBD1 (6 bases). CDR1 and CDR2 from the germline V gene are SGDLS and YYNGEE. V lost 2 bases and J 7 bases, leaving 12 bases between the germline ends. The CDR3 extends over 13 amino acids. This CDR3 reads CASSVDGTLGYTF. CDR3 in DNA: TGTGCCAGCAGCGTGGACGGGACACTTGGCTACACCTTC. The full variable domain, completed using reference TRBV9 and TRBJ1-2, is DSGVTQTPKHLITATGQRVTLRCSPRSGDLSVYWYQQSLDQGLQFLIQYYNGEERAKGNILERFSAQQFPDLHSELNLSSLELGDSALYFCASSVDGTLGYTFGSGTRLTVV.

The chain has TRBV5-1 and TRBJ2-5, with 10 bases matching TRBD1. This CDR3 contains 15 residues. The V segment lost 1 base and the J segment 3 bases; nucleotides outside the gene matches: 3. Germline V lookup: CDR1 SGHRS, CDR2 YFSETQ. The CDR3 DNA sequence: TGCGCCAGCAGCTTGTCAGGGACAGGGGAAGAGACCCAGTACTTC. Amino acids: CASSLSGTGEETQYF.

J is TRBJ2-2 and V is TRBV11-2, with TRBD2 matching over 11 bases. The V gene's germline CDR1 is SGHAT and CDR2 FQNNGV. CDR3 length equals 16 residues. With 4 bases clipped from V and 4 bases from J, the junction kept 5 bases outside the gene matches. This chain's CDR3 is CASSWGGLAGTGELFF. In nucleotides, the CDR3 is TGTGCCAGCAGCTGGGGCGGACTAGCGGGCACCGGGGAGCTGTTTTTT.

The chain recombines TRBV12-3 or TRBV12-4 with TRBJ1-4; unclear D gene. The CDR3 length is 11 residues. Trimming shortened V by 6 bases and J by 5 bases, and 4 bases separated the two germline ends. The CDR3, as DNA: TGTGCCAGCAGCTACAATGAAAAACTGTTTTTT. Amino acids: CASSYNEKLFF.

This clone was detected once. The CDR3 sequence: CASSVTVSNQPQHF. Written as DNA, the CDR3 is TGCGCCAGTTCCGTGACAGTTAGCAATCAGCCCCAGCATTTT. This rearrangement joins TRBV10-2 to TRBJ1-5; TRBD1 is a possible D gene (5 bases). There are 14 residues in the CDR3. The V gene lost 9 bases and the J gene lost 0 bases, with 12 bases spanning the gap. Per the germline V gene, CDR1 is WSHSY and CDR2 is SAAADI.

This sequence joins TRBV3-1 (or the pseudogene TRBV3-2) and TRBJ1-4, with a weak D call TRBD1 (6 bases). This CDR3 region has 14 residues. V was shortened by 0 bases and J by 7 bases, with 9 bases between the two germline ends. Germline V gene sequence: CDR1 LGHDT, CDR2 YNNKEL (reference sequence). The CDR3 DNA sequence: TGTGCCAGCAGCCAAGACAGGGGTATTGAAAAACTGTTTTTT. Amino acids: CASSQDRGIEKLFF.

The genes are TRBV25-1 and TRBJ1-4; 7 nucleotides line up with TRBD1. Germline lookup yields CDR1 MGHDK and CDR2 SYGVNS. This CDR3 spans 15 amino acids. Germline trimming cut 1 base from V and 8 bases from J; bases unmatched to any gene: 7. CDR3 DNA: TGTGCCAGCAGTGAATCTACCAACAGGGGCGAAAAACTGTTTTTT. Residues: CASSESTNRGEKLFF.

This clone was detected a few times. V and J are TRBV3-1 (or the pseudogene TRBV3-2) and TRBJ1-4; 8 positions match TRBD1. CDR1 is LGHDT, CDR2 YNNKEL, per germline (reference sequence). The CDR3 covers 15 residues. Losses at the gene ends were 3 bases for V and 2 bases for J; bases not matched to a gene: 2. CDR3 residues: CASSHRGPTNEKLFF. CDR3 nucleotide sequence: TGTGCCAGCAGCCACAGGGGGCCCACTAATGAAAAACTGTTTTTT.

The CDR3 loop is CASRANEKLFF. The CDR3 nucleotides are TGTGCCAGTCGAGCTAATGAAAAACTGTTTTTT. The gene calls are TRBV19 and TRBJ1-4; D unclear. Trimming shortened V by 8 bases and J by 3 bases, and 4 bases separated the two germline ends. Germline V gene sequence: CDR1 LNHDA, CDR2 SQIVND (reference sequence). The CDR3 is 11 residues long.

This clone has just a few counts. The rearrangement joins TRBV2 to TRBJ1-1; a possible D gene is TRBD1 (5 bases). The CDR3 loop spans 14 amino acids. The V end lost 10 bases, the J end lost 2 bases, and 17 bases lay between the germline ends. Looked up from germline, CDR1 is SNHLY and CDR2 is FYNNEI. This CDR3 is CATSGGAVNTEAFF. The CDR3 DNA sequence: TGTGCCACCTCGGGAGGGGCGGTTAACACTGAAGCTTTCTTT.